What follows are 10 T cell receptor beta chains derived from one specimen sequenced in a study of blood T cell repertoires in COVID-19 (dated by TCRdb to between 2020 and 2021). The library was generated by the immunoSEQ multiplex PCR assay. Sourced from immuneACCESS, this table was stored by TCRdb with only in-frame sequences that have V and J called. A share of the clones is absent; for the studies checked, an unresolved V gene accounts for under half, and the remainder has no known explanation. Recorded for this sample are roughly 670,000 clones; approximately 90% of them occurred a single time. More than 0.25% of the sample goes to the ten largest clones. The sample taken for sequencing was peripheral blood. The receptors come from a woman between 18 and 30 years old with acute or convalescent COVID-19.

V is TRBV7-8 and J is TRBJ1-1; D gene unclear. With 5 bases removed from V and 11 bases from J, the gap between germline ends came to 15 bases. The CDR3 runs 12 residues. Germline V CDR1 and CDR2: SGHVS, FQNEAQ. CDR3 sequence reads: CASSPQVGRAFF. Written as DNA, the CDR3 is TGTGCCAGCAGCCCCCAGGTGGGTAGGGCTTTCTTT.

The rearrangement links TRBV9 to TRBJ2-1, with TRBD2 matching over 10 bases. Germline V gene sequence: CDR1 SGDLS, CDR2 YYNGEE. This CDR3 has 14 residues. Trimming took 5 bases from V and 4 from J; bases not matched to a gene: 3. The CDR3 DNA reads TGTGCCAGCAGTCGGACTAGCGGATACAATGAGCAGTTCTTC. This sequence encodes CASSRTSGYNEQFF.

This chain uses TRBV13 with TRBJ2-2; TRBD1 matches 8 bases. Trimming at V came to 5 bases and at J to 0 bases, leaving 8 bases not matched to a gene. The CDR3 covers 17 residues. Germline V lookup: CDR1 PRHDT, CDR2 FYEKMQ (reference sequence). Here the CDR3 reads CASSALLRGPNTGELFF. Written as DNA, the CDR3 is TGTGCCAGCAGCGCCCTTCTCAGGGGGCCGAACACCGGGGAGCTGTTTTTT.

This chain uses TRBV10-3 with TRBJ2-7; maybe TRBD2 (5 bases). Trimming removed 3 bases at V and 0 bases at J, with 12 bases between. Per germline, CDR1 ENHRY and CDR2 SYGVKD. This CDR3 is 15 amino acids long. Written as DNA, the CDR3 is TGTGCCATCAGTGACCTGGGAGCCTCCTCCTACGAGCAGTACTTC. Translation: CAISDLGASSYEQYF.

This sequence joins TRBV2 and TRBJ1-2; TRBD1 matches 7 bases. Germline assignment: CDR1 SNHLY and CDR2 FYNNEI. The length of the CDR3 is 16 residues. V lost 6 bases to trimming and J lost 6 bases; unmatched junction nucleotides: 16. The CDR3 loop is CASRATARGDGDGYTF. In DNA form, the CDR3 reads TGTGCCAGCAGAGCAACAGCCAGGGGGGATGGGGATGGCTACACCTTC.

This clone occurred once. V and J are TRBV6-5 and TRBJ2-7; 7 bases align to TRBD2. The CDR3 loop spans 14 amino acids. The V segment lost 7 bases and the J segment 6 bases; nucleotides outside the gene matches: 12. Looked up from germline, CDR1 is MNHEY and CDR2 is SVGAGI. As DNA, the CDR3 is TGTGCCAGCACTTTGGGAGGGGAAAGGATCGAGCAGTACTTC. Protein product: CASTLGGERIEQYF.

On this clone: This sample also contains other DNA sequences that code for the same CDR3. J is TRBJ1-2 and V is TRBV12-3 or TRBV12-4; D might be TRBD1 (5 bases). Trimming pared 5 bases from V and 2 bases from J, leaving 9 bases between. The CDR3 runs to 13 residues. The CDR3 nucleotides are TGTGCCAGCAGTCAGACAGAAAACTATGGCTACACCTTC. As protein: CASSQTENYGYTF.

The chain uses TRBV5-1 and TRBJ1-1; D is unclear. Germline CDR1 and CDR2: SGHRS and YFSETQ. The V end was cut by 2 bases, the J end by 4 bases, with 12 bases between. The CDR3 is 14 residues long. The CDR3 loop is CASSLSVGGTEAFF. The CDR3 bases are TGCGCCAGCAGCTTAAGTGTAGGAGGCACTGAAGCTTTCTTT. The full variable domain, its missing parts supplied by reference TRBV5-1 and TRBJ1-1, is KAGVTQTPRYLIKTRGQQVTLSCSPISGHRSVSWYQQTPGQGLQFLFEYFSETQRNKGNFPGRFSGRQFSNSRSEMNVSTLELGDSALYLCASSLSVGGTEAFFGQGTRLTVV.

CDR3 coding DNA: TGTGCCAGCAGCCTTACTAGCGGGGGGTACAATGAGCAGTTCTTC. Translated, it gives CASSLTSGGYNEQFF. V and J are TRBV4-2 and TRBJ2-1, with 12 bases fitting TRBD2. J was trimmed by 4 bases and V by 4 bases; bases with no gene match: 2. CDR1 and CDR2 from the germline V gene are LGHNA and YNFKEQ. This CDR3 has 15 amino acids.

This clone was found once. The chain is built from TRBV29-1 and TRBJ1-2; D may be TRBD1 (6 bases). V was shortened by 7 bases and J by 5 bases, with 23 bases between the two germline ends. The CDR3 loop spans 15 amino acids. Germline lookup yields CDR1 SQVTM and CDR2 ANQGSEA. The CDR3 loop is CSGNRRGGAFYGYTF. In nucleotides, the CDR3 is TGCAGCGGGAATCGGAGGGGGGGCGCCTTTTATGGCTACACCTTC.